Listed below are T cell receptor beta chains from one sample, sequenced in a study of persistence of HIV-infected CD4 T cells. Their antigen targets remain unknown. The protocol was immunoSEQ multiplex PCR, while the TCRdb copy is restricted to in-frame clones and leaves out a portion. The repertoire includes under 55,000 clones, around 90% of them detected once, and roughly 0.44% sits in the top ten. The sample here was CD4+ T cells sorted from PBMCs after roughly 18-hour stimulation, taken from a patient who received antiretroviral therapy. The receptors derive from an adult woman with HIV who was CMV-seropositive. The CDR3 runs from the conserved cysteine through the conserved F or W.

v_call cdr3_aa
TRBV6-1 CASSEARGVGGEQFF
TRBV5-1 CASSLAAGRQETQYF
TRBV5-8 CASSLGRGQGDTQYF
TRBV7-2 CASSMRLAGAGEQYF
TRBV18 CASSPGTGLAEQYF
TRBV24-1 CATSDFFNQPQHF
TRBV4-2 CASSPRAGERELFF
TRBV12-3/TRBV12-4 CASSWQVSYEQYF
TRBV4-1 CASSQERGDPSTDTQYF
TRBV18 CASSPRTSGGSTDTQYF
TRBV2 CASLTDSLNTEAFF
TRBV5-1 CASSALDRGGNSPLHF
TRBV19 CASSAAQGNTEAFF
TRBV3-1/TRBV3-2 CASSQDRGIHGYTF
TRBV12-5 CASGIAGVGSTDTQYF
TRBV10-1 CASGYRADTQYF
TRBV12-3/TRBV12-4 CASSFHGSAEAFF
TRBV6-5 CASKGPTDNQPQHF
TRBV10-3 CAISVSGQGYEQYF
TRBV5-3 CARSGPAPSLHF
TRBV5-1 CASSSRDTDMNTEAFF
TRBV5-4 CASSLGLAGTDTQYF
TRBV5-4 CASSSPYSGGRETQYF
TRBV5-1 CASSLVLAGAGELFF
TRBV30 CAWSKGLVADTQYF
TRBV9 CASSEAPRQSQQYF
TRBV5-4 CASSLVGYNEQFF
TRBV7-8 CASSLDSNYGYTF